One and the same sample provided the 15 T cell receptor beta chains below, sequenced in a study of blood T cell repertoires in COVID-19. TCRdb keeps only in-frame clones here, not all; method: immunoSEQ multiplex PCR. The data show approximately 140,000 clones, approximately 84% seen once. The sample taken for sequencing was peripheral blood. The source is a man between 70 and 80 years old with acute or convalescent COVID-19.

This chain connects TRBV20-1 to TRBJ2-3, with 8 bases that match TRBD1. The CDR3 runs to 15 residues. V dropped 3 bases and J dropped 5; count of bases not matched to a gene: 10. CDR1 and CDR2 from the germline V gene are DFQATT and SNEGSKA (reference sequence). CDR3 sequence: CSASGARGRGDTQYF. DNA of the CDR3: TGCAGTGCTAGTGGCGCCAGGGGGCGAGGAGATACGCAGTATTTT.

The genes are TRBV7-2 and TRBJ2-3; D call uncertain. From germline, CDR1 is SGHTA and CDR2 FQGNSA. V lost 2 bases and J 2 bases, leaving 8 bases between the germline ends. The CDR3 contains 14 residues. The CDR3: CASSLPANTDTQYF. DNA of the CDR3: TGTGCCAGCAGCTTACCCGCGAACACAGATACGCAGTATTTT.

The chain is built from TRBV9 and TRBJ2-1, with D tentatively TRBD1 (6 bases). The germline V and J ends were trimmed by 4 bases and 8 bases, with 16 bases remaining between them. Germline values: CDR1 SGDLS, CDR2 YYNGEE. This CDR3 has 14 amino acids. The CDR3 here is CASSFRTTGDEQFF. The CDR3 region has the DNA TGTGCCAGCAGCTTCAGGACGACAGGCGATGAGCAGTTCTTC.

The chain carries TRBV5-1 and TRBJ1-1; D is possibly TRBD1 (5 bases). CDR1 SGHRS and CDR2 YFSETQ come from the germline V gene. V dropped 4 bases and J dropped 6 bases, with 13 bases sitting between them. CDR3 length: 13 residues. CDR3 in DNA: TGCGCCAGCAGCCACCCGGGGGTCTCTGAAGCTTTCTTT. Protein: CASSHPGVSEAFF. Using reference TRBV5-1 and TRBJ1-1 for the parts outside the CDR3, the full variable domain is KAGVTQTPRYLIKTRGQQVTLSCSPISGHRSVSWYQQTPGQGLQFLFEYFSETQRNKGNFPGRFSGRQFSNSRSEMNVSTLELGDSALYLCASSHPGVSEAFFGQGTRLTVV.

J is TRBJ2-5 and V is TRBV19; 7 bases are shared with TRBD1. V lost 3 bases, J lost 6 bases, and 10 bases stayed unmatched. Germline CDR1 is LNHDA and CDR2 is SQIVND (reference sequence). The CDR3 totals 15 residues. CDR3 nucleotide sequence: TGTGCCAGTAGTATGACGGGGACAGCTGCGAAGACCCAGTACTTC. Translation gives CASSMTGTAAKTQYF.

V usage is TRBV5-1 and J usage is TRBJ2-3, with a tentative D call TRBD2 (6 bases). The germline CDR1 and CDR2 sequences are SGHRS and YFSETQ. Between the trimmed V and J ends, which lost 5 bases and 5 bases, there was a span of 15 bases. CDR3 length: 14 residues. CDR3 loop: CASRVGGDQDTQYF. For the CDR3, the DNA is TGCGCCAGCAGGGTTGGAGGGGACCAAGATACGCAGTATTTT.

The chain combines TRBV6-2 or TRBV6-3 with TRBJ1-2; D possibly corresponds to TRBD1 (5 bases). Trimming shortened V by 6 bases and J by 8 bases, and 25 bases separated the two germline ends. This CDR3 is 16 amino acids long. The V gene's germline CDR1 is MNHEY and CDR2 SVGEGT. The DNA for the CDR3 is TGTGCCAGCAGCCCTCGGGGGTCGGCCCCTTTGCGGGGCTACACCTTC. Protein sequence: CASSPRGSAPLRGYTF.

The chain is built from TRBV10-3 and TRBJ1-5, with TRBD1 as a possible D gene (5 bases). The germline V and J ends were trimmed by 0 bases and 7 bases, with 10 bases remaining between them. Germline lookup yields CDR1 ENHRY and CDR2 SYGVKD. The length of the CDR3 is 14 residues. The CDR3 nucleotides are TGTGCCATCAGTGAGTCGGAAGGGGAACAGCCCCAGCATTTT. This sequence encodes CAISESEGEQPQHF.

This rearrangement joins TRBV5-1 to TRBJ2-3; 8 nucleotides align to TRBD2. V was clipped by 4 bases and J by 5 bases; unmatched bases: 6. The CDR3 sequence is 14 residues long. Germline CDR1 is SGHRS and CDR2 is YFSETQ. CDR3 region: CASSLPGGRDTQYF. In nucleotides, the CDR3 is TGCGCCAGCAGCCTTCCGGGGGGGCGAGATACGCAGTATTTT. Based on the CDR3 plus reference TRBV5-1 and TRBJ2-3, the full variable domain is KAGVTQTPRYLIKTRGQQVTLSCSPISGHRSVSWYQQTPGQGLQFLFEYFSETQRNKGNFPGRFSGRQFSNSRSEMNVSTLELGDSALYLCASSLPGGRDTQYFGPGTRLTVL.

This clone has a handful of counts. The chain couples TRBV6-2 or TRBV6-3 to TRBJ1-1; no reliable D call. The V and J ends lost 0 bases and 2 bases respectively, with 16 bases between them. CDR1 is MNHEY, CDR2 SVGEGT, per germline. This CDR3 has 17 amino acids. The CDR3 spells CASSYSGTVASNTEAFF. The CDR3 DNA follows: TGTGCCAGCAGTTACTCGGGCACAGTGGCGTCCAACACTGAAGCTTTCTTT.

This CDR3 is CASSEAGRGTYNEQFF. The CDR3 DNA is TGTGCCAGCAGTGAAGCCGGGCGGGGGACATACAATGAGCAGTTCTTC. The chain has TRBV6-1 and TRBJ2-1; tentative D call: TRBD2 (7 bases). Germline-derived CDR1 and CDR2 are MNHNS and SASEGT. Trimming shortened V by 0 bases and J by 4 bases, and 13 bases separated the two germline ends. This CDR3 has 16 residues.

This clone occurred a few times. The chain couples TRBV10-3 to TRBJ2-1; D may be TRBD1 (5 bases). The CDR3 runs 16 residues. The germline V gene encodes CDR1 ENHRY and CDR2 SYGVKD. Trimming pared 1 base from V and 6 bases from J, leaving 16 bases between. The CDR3 nucleotides are TGTGCCATCAGTGAGTTAGTTCCGACAGTGTCCAATGAGCAGTTCTTC. Translating it yields CAISELVPTVSNEQFF.

The chain combines TRBV9 with TRBJ2-1; TRBD2 matches 14 bases. V shed 4 bases, J shed 8 bases, and the junction held 11 bases outside the gene matches. CDR1 is SGDLS and CDR2 is YYNGEE in the germline V gene. This CDR3 comprises 17 residues. As DNA, the CDR3 is TGTGCCAGCAGCTCACCGACTAGCGGGGGGGTCGGCGATGAGCAGTTCTTC. This gives the protein CASSSPTSGGVGDEQFF.

The chain has TRBV19 and TRBJ1-1; 8 positions agree with TRBD1. Per the germline V gene, CDR1 is LNHDA and CDR2 is SQIVND (reference sequence). V dropped 7 bases and J dropped 2; count of bases not matched to a gene: 9. The CDR3 consists of 15 residues. CDR3 sequence reads: CASTPGTGLNTEAFF. The CDR3 bases are TGTGCCAGTACCCCGGGGACAGGCCTAAACACTGAAGCTTTCTTT.

In this sample, this clone turned up once. The chain uses TRBV7-3 and TRBJ2-1, with D possibly matching TRBD1 (7 bases). The CDR3 consists of 15 residues. From germline, CDR1 is SGHTA and CDR2 FQGTGA. The V and J ends lost 4 bases and 6 bases respectively, with 16 bases between them. DNA of the CDR3: TGTGCCAGCAGCTACGAGGGGGCGCGGGGCAATGAGCAGTTCTTC. Its protein is CASSYEGARGNEQFF.